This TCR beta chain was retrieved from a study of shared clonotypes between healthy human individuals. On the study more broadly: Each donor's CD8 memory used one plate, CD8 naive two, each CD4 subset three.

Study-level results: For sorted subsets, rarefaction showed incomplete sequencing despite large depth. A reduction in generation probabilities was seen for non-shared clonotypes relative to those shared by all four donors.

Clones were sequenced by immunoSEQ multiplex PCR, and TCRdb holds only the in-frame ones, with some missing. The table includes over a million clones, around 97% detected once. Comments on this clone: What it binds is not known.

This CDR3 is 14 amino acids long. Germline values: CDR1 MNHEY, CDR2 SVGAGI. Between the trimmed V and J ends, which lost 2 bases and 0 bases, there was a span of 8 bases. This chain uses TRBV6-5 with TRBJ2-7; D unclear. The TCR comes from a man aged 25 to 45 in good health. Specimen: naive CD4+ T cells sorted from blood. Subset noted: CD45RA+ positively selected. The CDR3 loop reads CASSYRRHSYEQYF. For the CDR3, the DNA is TGTGCCAGCAGTTACAGGCGGCACTCCTACGAGCAGTACTTC.